The 18 T cell receptor beta chains below were found in one sample sequenced in a study of T cell responses to AZD1222 COVID-19 vaccine. Only in-frame clones appear in the TCRdb table, and some are missing; sequencing was by immunoSEQ multiplex PCR. The sample includes about 120,000 clones, roughly 90% seen only once; the top ten take 14%. The source material was peripheral blood, sampled on day 0 of AZD1222 vaccination. These TCRs come from an adult in good health.

CDR3 nucleotide sequence: TGTGCCAGCAGCTTGAAGGGGAGCACAGATACGCAGTATTTT. As protein: CASSLKGSTDTQYF. The chain couples TRBV5-4 to TRBJ2-3; tentative D call: TRBD1 (5 bases). Trimming stripped 1 base from V and 0 bases from J, with 6 bases between. CDR1 SGHNT and CDR2 YYREEE come from the germline V gene (reference sequence). The CDR3 totals 14 residues.

The gene calls are TRBV2 and TRBJ2-7; D unresolved. The CDR3 covers 16 residues. Trimming shortened V by 0 bases and J by 3 bases, and 15 bases separated the two germline ends. Germline loops: CDR1 SNHLY, CDR2 FYNNEI. The CDR3 sequence: CASSEALLPSDYEQYF. The CDR3 nucleotides are TGTGCCAGCAGTGAAGCGCTACTCCCCAGCGACTACGAGCAGTACTTC.

The gene calls are TRBV19 and TRBJ2-4; 8 bases line up with TRBD2. In germline, CDR1 is LNHDA, CDR2 SQIVND (reference sequence). The CDR3 runs to 15 residues. J lost 7 bases, V lost 6 bases, and 11 bases had no gene match. The CDR3 nucleotides read TGTGCCAGTAGCAACCTGATCGGGGGGGTTAACATTCAGTACTTC. Translated: CASSNLIGGVNIQYF.

The chain recombines TRBV27 with TRBJ1-1, with 8 bases lining up with TRBD1. Germline CDR1 reads MNHEY; CDR2 reads SMNVEV (reference sequence). V gave up 7 bases and J gave up 5 bases; unmatched junction bases: 6. CDR3 length: 13 residues. Written as DNA, the CDR3 is TGTGCCAGCAAACACAGGGGGGTGACTGAAGCTTTCTTT. It is translated as CASKHRGVTEAFF.

The chain employs TRBV2 and TRBJ2-5; possibly TRBD1 or TRBD2 for D (6 bases each). Trimming cost V 3 bases and J 5 bases, with 10 bases left between them. CDR1 and CDR2 from the germline V gene are SNHLY and FYNNEI. The CDR3 has 13 amino acids. The CDR3 spells CASSEQGRETQYF. The CDR3 DNA is TGTGCCAGCAGTGAGCAGGGGAGGGAGACCCAGTACTTC.

This rearrangement joins TRBV5-4 to TRBJ2-5; 10 positions agree with TRBD2. The CDR3 loop spans 17 amino acids. CDR1 SGHNT and CDR2 YYREEE come from the germline V gene (reference sequence). V lost 0 bases and J lost 5; bases outside the gene matches: 10. In nucleotides, the CDR3 is TGTGCCAGCAGCTTGGATCTAGCGGGGGCCCCGGGGGAGACCCAGTACTTC. The encoded protein is CASSLDLAGAPGETQYF.

This clone was seen only once. This chain uses TRBV23-1 with TRBJ1-5, with a possible D match to TRBD1 (5 bases). TRBV23-1 is an open reading frame whose function is uncertain. V was pared by 8 bases and J by 0 bases, with 11 bases between. This CDR3 is built from 14 residues. The CDR3 nucleotides are TGCGCCAGCGGTATACAGGTTAGCAATCAGCCCCAGCATTTT. Its translation is CASGIQVSNQPQHF.

The gene calls are TRBV3-1 (or the pseudogene TRBV3-2) and TRBJ2-1, with 8 positions matching TRBD2. The CDR3 is made up of 16 amino acids. Germline V gives CDR1 LGHDT, CDR2 YNNKEL (reference sequence). Trimming took 1 base from V and 0 from J; bases not matched to a gene: 2. Written as DNA, the CDR3 is TGTGCCAGCAGCCAAGGGGCGGGAGGCTCCTACAATGAGCAGTTCTTC. Translated, it gives CASSQGAGGSYNEQFF.

The chain combines TRBV2 with TRBJ2-5; no firm D call. The CDR3 consists of 14 residues. In germline, CDR1 is SNHLY, CDR2 FYNNEI. V lost 3 bases and J lost 2, with 10 bases in between. CDR3 in DNA: TGTGCCAGCAGTGACCCGGCCAGTCAAGAGACCCAGTACTTC. This sequence encodes CASSDPASQETQYF.

The V and J genes are TRBV7-9 and TRBJ1-5; D is unclear. This CDR3 contains 15 residues. V gave up 4 bases and J gave up 0 bases, with 10 bases separating them. Germline V gene sequence: CDR1 SEHNR, CDR2 FQNEAQ (reference sequence). As DNA, the CDR3 is TGTGCCAGCAGCTCCGGGATGTATAGCAATCAGCCCCAGCATTTT. It specifies CASSSGMYSNQPQHF.

This chain joins TRBV6-2 or TRBV6-3 and TRBJ2-7, with 10 bases that match TRBD1. Germline loops: CDR1 MNHEY, CDR2 SVGEGT. The CDR3 consists of 16 residues. V trimming: 3 bases; J trimming: 6 bases; junction bases outside the gene matches: 11. The CDR3 region is CASSYSRDRGLREQYF. Here the CDR3 DNA reads TGTGCCAGCAGTTATAGCCGGGACAGGGGTCTACGCGAGCAGTACTTC.

The CDR3 loop reads CASSQEARNVLTF. The CDR3 DNA sequence: TGCGCCAGCAGCCAGGAGGCACGTAACGTCCTGACTTTC. V gene TRBV4-3 combines with J gene TRBJ2-6; D is perhaps TRBD2 (5 bases). The V gene lost 3 bases and the J gene lost 10 bases, with 10 bases spanning the gap. Germline V gene sequence: CDR1 LGHNA, CDR2 YSLEER. The CDR3 length is 13 residues.

The rearrangement links TRBV3-1 (or the pseudogene TRBV3-2) to TRBJ1-1, with no clear D. The CDR3 totals 13 residues. CDR1 LGHDT and CDR2 YNNKEL come from the germline V gene (reference sequence). The V end was cut by 4 bases, the J end by 0 bases, with 6 bases between. As DNA, the CDR3 is TGTGCCAGCAGCCTCTCCATGAACACTGAAGCTTTCTTT. It translates to CASSLSMNTEAFF.

The V call is TRBV3-1 (or the pseudogene TRBV3-2), the J call TRBJ1-1; no firm D call. V lost 4 bases to trimming and J lost 10 bases, with 19 bases between them. CDR3 length: 14 amino acids. Per germline, CDR1 LGHDT and CDR2 YNNKEL (reference sequence). Here the CDR3 reads CASSRAGPSRGAFF. The CDR3 DNA is TGTGCCAGCAGCCGAGCCGGGCCCTCGCGGGGAGCTTTCTTT.

The chain couples TRBV5-4 to TRBJ1-1, with 10 bases aligning to TRBD1. CDR3 length: 14 residues. Germline V CDR1 and CDR2: SGHNT, YYREEE (reference sequence). V was clipped by 2 bases and J by 3 bases; unmatched bases: 1. The CDR3: CASSFGQGDTEAFF. The CDR3 coding sequence is TGTGCCAGCAGCTTTGGACAGGGGGACACTGAAGCTTTCTTT. Full variable domain (missing parts from reference TRBV5-4 and TRBJ1-1): ETGVTQSPTHLIKTRGQQVTLRCSSQSGHNTVSWYQQALGQGPQFIFQYYREEENGRGNFPPRFSGLQFPNYSSELNVNALELDDSALYLCASSFGQGDTEAFFGQGTRLTVV.

The V gene is TRBV9, the J gene TRBJ1-2; D is unclear. The germline V gene has CDR1 SGDLS and CDR2 YYNGEE. The CDR3 consists of 15 residues. Trimming removed 1 base at V and 3 bases at J, with 13 bases between. CDR3 coding DNA: TGTGCCAGCAGCGTAACGGGGAAAACCTACTATGGCTACACCTTC. It translates to CASSVTGKTYYGYTF.

The V call is TRBV2, the J call TRBJ1-1; no firm D call. Germline V gives CDR1 SNHLY, CDR2 FYNNEI. The CDR3 consists of 14 residues. The V gene lost 2 bases and the J gene lost 2 bases, with 9 bases spanning the gap. The CDR3 protein is CASSELRRNTEAFF. CDR3 coding DNA: TGTGCCAGCAGTGAATTGAGGCGCAACACTGAAGCTTTCTTT.

The V and J genes are TRBV6-5 and TRBJ2-7; maybe TRBD2 (5 bases). V was pared by 5 bases and J by 0 bases, with 8 bases between. The CDR3 contains 13 residues. CDR1 is MNHEY, CDR2 SVGAGI, per germline. The CDR3, as DNA: TGTGCCAGCAGTCGAGGGAGCTCCTACGAGCAGTACTTC. Protein product: CASSRGSSYEQYF.